These 20 T cell receptor beta chains were all obtained from the same sample, sequenced in a study of blood T cell repertoires in COVID-19. Clones were sequenced by immunoSEQ multiplex PCR, and TCRdb holds only the in-frame ones, with some missing. This repertoire shows a few hundred thousand clones, 83% found once; its top ten account for about 4.6%. Sample: peripheral blood. All receptors come from a man aged 55-75 years who had recovered from COVID-19.

In its sample, this clone was seen a few times. The CDR3 protein is CASSDRDPSQPQHF. Here the CDR3 DNA reads TGTGCCAGCAGCGACAGGGACCCCAGTCAGCCCCAGCATTTT. This chain links TRBV5-5 with TRBJ1-5; 7 positions agree with TRBD1. Trimming took 4 bases from V and 6 from J; bases not matched to a gene: 7. CDR1 is SGHKS, CDR2 YYEKEE, per germline (reference sequence). CDR3 size: 14 residues.

This clone appeared once. J is TRBJ2-5 and V is TRBV7-9; D remains ambiguous. This CDR3 is built from 14 residues. Trimming removed 5 bases at V and 2 bases at J, with 12 bases between. Per germline, CDR1 SEHNR and CDR2 FQNEAQ (reference sequence). The CDR3 nucleotides read TGTGCCAGCAGCGCACTGAGCCAACAAGAGACCCAGTACTTC. Translating gives CASSALSQQETQYF.

The genes are TRBV6-5 and TRBJ2-7; D is undetermined. Trimming took 4 bases from V and 13 from J, leaving 20 bases between them. This CDR3 is built from 13 residues. The germline V gene has CDR1 MNHEY and CDR2 SVGAGI. The CDR3 sequence: CASSFGGWAPPYV. The CDR3 DNA reads as TGTGCCAGCAGTTTTGGTGGCTGGGCCCCCCCCTACGTC.

The sample holds one count of this clone. This chain uses TRBV18 with TRBJ2-5; 9 bases agree with TRBD1. Germline V gene sequence: CDR1 KGHSH, CDR2 LQKENI. Losses at the gene ends were 5 bases for V and 4 bases for J; bases not matched to a gene: 8. CDR3 length: 15 residues. Written as DNA, the CDR3 is TGTGCCAGCTCAAAGCCCACAGGGGGCCCAGAGACCCAGTACTTC. This sequence encodes CASSKPTGGPETQYF. Filled out from reference TRBV18 and TRBJ2-5, the complete variable domain reads NAGVMQNPRHLVRRRGQEARLRCSPMKGHSHVYWYRQLPEEGLKFMVYLQKENIIDESGMPKERFSAEFPKEGPSILRIQQVVRGDSAAYFCASSKPTGGPETQYFGPGTRLLVL.

This chain uses TRBV4-1 with TRBJ1-3, with D possibly TRBD1 on 6 matching bases. Trimming took off 4 bases at V and 3 bases at J, with 16 bases between the two ends. The CDR3 contains 16 residues. CDR1 and CDR2 from the germline V gene are MGHRA and YSYEKL. CDR3 residues: CASSRQQGIDGNTIYF. The CDR3 DNA follows: TGCGCCAGCAGCCGTCAACAGGGAATCGATGGAAACACCATATATTTT.

The chain recombines TRBV7-9 with TRBJ2-2; 8 bases are shared with TRBD2. Germline CDR1 and CDR2: SEHNR and FQNEAQ (reference sequence). CDR3 size: 18 residues. V was pared by 4 bases and J by 6 bases, with 16 bases of the junction left unmatched. DNA for the CDR3: TGTGCCAGCAGCTGGGGGGGCACCGCGGGGGGCCCCCCCGGGGAGCTGTTTTTT. The encoded protein is CASSWGGTAGGPPGELFF. Full variable domain (remainder filled in from reference TRBV7-9 and TRBJ2-2): DTGVSQNPRHKITKRGQNVTFRCDPISEHNRLYWYRQTLGQGPEFLTYFQNEAQLEKSRLLSDRFSAERPKGSFSTLEIQRTEQGDSAMYLCASSWGGTAGGPPGELFFGEGSRLTVL.

V gene TRBV28 combines with J gene TRBJ2-7; TRBD2 agrees at 12 bases. The germline gives CDR1 MDHEN, CDR2 SYDVKM. This CDR3 spans 18 amino acids. The V and J ends lost 3 bases and 5 bases, in that order; junction bases with no gene match: 14. In DNA, the CDR3 is TGTGCCAGCAGTTTCTCCGGGACTAGCGGGCTAGTGAGGCACGAGCAGTACTTC. Translated: CASSFSGTSGLVRHEQYF.

V is TRBV19 and J is TRBJ1-5, with 9 bases fitting TRBD1. This CDR3 is 15 amino acids long. Germline V lookup: CDR1 LNHDA, CDR2 SQIVND (reference sequence). After removal of 6 bases from V and 7 bases from J, the junction contained 10 bases not matched to a gene. CDR3 amino acids: CASSLGTGRGQPQHF. Here the CDR3 DNA reads TGTGCCAGTAGCCTAGGGACAGGGAGGGGGCAGCCCCAGCATTTT. The full variable domain, completed using reference TRBV19 and TRBJ1-5, is DGGITQSPKYLFRKEGQNVTLSCEQNLNHDAMYWYRQDPGQGLRLIYYSQIVNDFQKGDIAEGYSVSREKKESFPLTVTSAQKNPTAFYLCASSLGTGRGQPQHFGDGTRLSIL.

The chain is built from TRBV24-1 and TRBJ2-2, with 9 bases identical to TRBD1. CDR3 size: 16 residues. CDR1 and CDR2 from the germline V gene are KGHDR and SFDVKD. V trimming: 7 bases; J trimming: 1 base; junction bases outside the gene matches: 6. CDR3 region: CATRGDRGKNTGELFF. Written as DNA, the CDR3 is TGTGCCACCAGGGGAGACAGGGGGAAGAACACCGGGGAGCTGTTTTTT.

V and J are TRBV10-3 and TRBJ1-2, with unresolved D. There are 16 residues in the CDR3. Germline V gene data show CDR1 as ENHRY and CDR2 as SYGVKD. V dropped 4 bases and J dropped 0 bases, with 15 bases sitting between them. The CDR3 reads CAISVSPTLTNYGYTF. Written as DNA, the CDR3 is TGTGCCATCAGTGTTAGCCCGACTCTGACTAACTATGGCTACACCTTC.

V is TRBV5-8 and J is TRBJ2-7, with 7 bases lining up with TRBD1. CDR1 and CDR2 (germline): SGHTS, YDEGEE. Trimming removed 7 bases from V and 3 bases from J; junction bases left unmatched: 13. The CDR3 runs to 15 residues. CDR3 nucleotides: TGTGCCAGCGTCCCGGTGACAGGGAGAAACTACGAGCAGTACTTC. Protein product: CASVPVTGRNYEQYF.

This rearrangement joins TRBV6-5 to TRBJ1-3; a weak D match, TRBD1 (5 bases). V lost 0 bases, J lost 4 bases, and 10 bases lay in between. The CDR3 length is 15 residues. Germline V CDR1 and CDR2: MNHEY, SVGAGI. CDR3 in amino acids: CASSYSGRTGNTIYF. CDR3 DNA: TGTGCCAGCAGTTACTCAGGACGGACAGGAAACACCATATATTTT.

This rearrangement joins TRBV21-1 to TRBJ2-2; the D call of TRBD2 is as the table states it, not checked on the DNA. TRBV21-1 is reported as a pseudogene. CDR3 length: 19 amino acids. The chain's CDR3 is CASSKIEWVMRANTGELFF. The CDR3 coding sequence is TGTGCCAGCAGCAAAATCGAATGGGTCATGCGGGCTAACACCGGGGAGCTGTTTTTT.

This chain connects TRBV11-2 to TRBJ2-7, with 9 positions matching TRBD1. Trimming cost V 4 bases and J 12 bases; bases outside gene matches: 7. The germline V gene encodes CDR1 SGHAT and CDR2 FQNNGV. This CDR3 has 12 amino acids. CDR3 loop: CASSSYRGRRYF. CDR3 nucleotide sequence: TGTGCCAGCAGCTCATACAGGGGGCGCAGGTACTTC.

The chain employs TRBV29-1 and TRBJ1-2; the D is unclear. The germline V and J ends were trimmed by 2 bases and 3 bases, with 16 bases remaining between them. Germline CDR1 SQVTM, CDR2 ANQGSEA. The CDR3 runs 15 residues. CDR3 bases: TGCAGCGTTGAAAGGTTGGCCTATGGAGACTATGGCTACACCTTC. Its protein is CSVERLAYGDYGYTF.

The rearrangement joins TRBV19 to TRBJ1-3; 9 bases map to TRBD1. The length of the CDR3 is 16 residues. J was trimmed by 4 bases and V by 7 bases; bases with no gene match: 11. CDR1 is LNHDA, CDR2 SQIVND, per germline (reference sequence). The chain's CDR3 is CASTTTGTGIGNTIYF. CDR3 DNA sequence: TGTGCCAGTACCACAACCGGGACAGGGATAGGAAACACCATATATTTT.

The J gene is TRBJ2-7, the V gene TRBV5-1; D is uncertain. The CDR3 has 11 residues. The V end was cut by 4 bases, the J end by 4 bases, with 6 bases between. Germline CDR1 and CDR2: SGHRS and YFSETQ. DNA for the CDR3: TGCGCCAGCAGCGGGCAGTACGAGCAGTACTTC. It yields the protein CASSGQYEQYF.

The chain links TRBV18 to TRBJ2-3; TRBD2 matches 8 bases. This CDR3 has 16 residues. The J segment lost 1 base and the V segment lost 1 base, leaving 4 bases of the junction unmatched. Germline V gives CDR1 KGHSH, CDR2 LQKENI. CDR3 region: CASSPRTSKRTDTQYF. Here the CDR3 DNA reads TGTGCCAGCTCACCACGGACTAGCAAACGCACAGATACGCAGTATTTT.

This chain uses TRBV30 with TRBJ1-1; D is undetermined. Germline V gene lookup returns CDR1 GTSNPN and CDR2 SVGIG (reference sequence). The CDR3 runs 14 residues. V lost 2 bases and J lost 1, with 11 bases in between. The CDR3 nucleotides read TGTGCCTGGAGTTTTGATACTCCGAACACTGAAGCTTTCTTT. Translation gives CAWSFDTPNTEAFF.

This chain links TRBV15 with TRBJ1-4; no clear D gene. CDR1 is LNHNV and CDR2 is YYDKDF in the germline V gene (reference sequence). There are 18 residues in the CDR3. V was shortened by 1 base and J by 0 bases, with 15 bases between the two germline ends. As DNA, the CDR3 is TGTGCCACCAGCAGAGGATTTTTTAGCGGGGCAACTAATGAAAAACTGTTTTTT. Translated, it gives CATSRGFFSGATNEKLFF.